Below, 20 T cell receptor beta chains from the same sample are listed, as sequenced in a study of blood T cell repertoires in COVID-19. Sequenced by immunoSEQ multiplex PCR; TCRdb stores in-frame clones only, minus some. The sample lists 200,000 to 250,000 clones, 80% to 95% occurring once. The material sequenced was PBMCs or T cells enriched from blood (not recorded which). The receptors shown here come from a woman between 18 and 30 years old who had recovered from COVID-19.

The V and J genes are TRBV20-1 and TRBJ2-2, with a tentative D call TRBD2 (6 bases). V was shortened by 3 bases and J by 5 bases, with 16 bases between the two germline ends. Germline CDR1 and CDR2: DFQATT and SNEGSKA (reference sequence). The CDR3 has 15 residues. CDR3 loop: CSASIGGGGTGELFF. CDR3 nucleotides: TGCAGTGCTAGTATAGGCGGAGGAGGGACCGGGGAGCTGTTTTTT.

The chain recombines TRBV14 with TRBJ2-5; D not resolved. V dropped 6 bases and J dropped 5 bases, with 7 bases sitting between them. The germline V gene has CDR1 SGHDN and CDR2 FVKESK. This CDR3 is 11 amino acids long. CDR3 nucleotides: TGTGCCAGCAGTTACGCGGAGACCCAGTACTTC. Amino acids: CASSYAETQYF.

The chain recombines TRBV7-9 with TRBJ2-7; no definite D call. CDR1 is SEHNR and CDR2 is FQNEAQ in the germline V gene (reference sequence). CDR3 length: 11 amino acids. V was pared by 5 bases and J by 3 bases, with 5 bases between. The CDR3 DNA reads TGTGCCAGCAGCCCCCTCTACGAGCAGTACTTC. This codes for CASSPLYEQYF.

The CDR3 reads CASSQGGGAPTVVGYTF. In DNA, the CDR3 is TGTGCCAGCAGCCAAGGGGGAGGGGCCCCGACGGTCGTCGGCTACACCTTC. The rearrangement uses TRBV3-1 (or the pseudogene TRBV3-2) and TRBJ1-2; possible D gene TRBD1, 5 bases. CDR3 length equals 17 residues. The germline V gene encodes CDR1 LGHDT and CDR2 YNNKEL (reference sequence). Between the trimmed V and J ends, which lost 1 base and 8 bases, there was a span of 23 bases.

The rearrangement links TRBV28 to TRBJ2-2; 7 bases match TRBD2. Germline CDR1 is MDHEN and CDR2 is SYDVKM. The CDR3 runs 15 residues. The junction had 2 bases not matched to a gene; V was cut back by 2 bases and J by 2 bases. CDR3 sequence reads: CASSLAGDNTGELFF. In nucleotides, the CDR3 is TGTGCCAGCAGTTTAGCGGGAGACAACACCGGGGAGCTGTTTTTT.

V is TRBV7-2 and J is TRBJ2-3, with TRBD2 matching 9 bases. This CDR3 has 17 residues. Germline CDR1 SGHTA, CDR2 FQGNSA. The trim removed 2 bases at V and 3 bases at J, leaving 9 bases unmatched. The CDR3 sequence is CASSLPERGVRTDTQYF. DNA of the CDR3: TGTGCCAGCAGCTTACCCGAGCGGGGGGTACGGACAGATACGCAGTATTTT. Drawing the rest from reference TRBV7-2 and TRBJ2-3, the complete variable domain is GAGVSQSPSNKVTEKGKDVELRCDPISGHTALYWYRQSLGQGLEFLIYFQGNSAPDKSGLPSDRFSAERTGGSVSTLTIQRTQQEDSAVYLCASSLPERGVRTDTQYFGPGTRLTVL.

This chain uses TRBV10-2 with TRBJ1-1; TRBD1 matches 8 bases. V dropped 2 bases and J dropped 4; count of bases not matched to a gene: 3. This CDR3 has 14 residues. Germline V gene data show CDR1 as WSHSY and CDR2 as SAAADI. The CDR3 DNA sequence: TGCGCCAGCAGTGAGCAGGGGGCACCCACTGAAGCTTTCTTT. This encodes CASSEQGAPTEAFF.

The chain recombines TRBV5-1 with TRBJ1-2; 12 bases fit TRBD1. This CDR3 is built from 16 residues. Germline V gene lookup returns CDR1 SGHRS and CDR2 YFSETQ. V gave up 1 base and J gave up 6 bases; unmatched junction bases: 7. The CDR3 sequence: CASSLNTGTGGNGYTF. CDR3 nucleotide sequence: TGCGCCAGCAGCTTGAACACCGGGACAGGGGGCAATGGCTACACCTTC. The whole variable domain, filled in from reference TRBV5-1 and TRBJ1-2, reads KAGVTQTPRYLIKTRGQQVTLSCSPISGHRSVSWYQQTPGQGLQFLFEYFSETQRNKGNFPGRFSGRQFSNSRSEMNVSTLELGDSALYLCASSLNTGTGGNGYTFGSGTRLTVV.

This clone has just one count. The chain links TRBV7-2 to TRBJ2-7; D is unclear. V lost 1 base and J 4 bases, leaving 11 bases between the germline ends. This CDR3 has 14 amino acids. Germline values: CDR1 SGHTA, CDR2 FQGNSA. In nucleotides, the CDR3 is TGTGCCAGCAGCTTAGGTCCTGCGGAATACGAGCAGTACTTC. This sequence encodes CASSLGPAEYEQYF.

V is TRBV28 and J is TRBJ2-1; 9 bases line up with TRBD2. The CDR3 covers 19 residues. Trimming removed 6 bases from V and 7 bases from J; junction bases left unmatched: 22. CDR1 MDHEN and CDR2 SYDVKM come from the germline V gene. The CDR3 loop is CASSRSPGLYRGGANEQFF. The DNA of the CDR3 is TGTGCCAGCAGCCGTAGCCCTGGTCTGTATCGCGGGGGGGCAAATGAGCAGTTCTTC.

This clone was seen only once. This chain joins TRBV7-8 and TRBJ1-1; TRBD1 aligns across 8 bases. The CDR3 spans 15 residues. Losses at the gene ends were 0 bases for V and 7 bases for J; bases not matched to a gene: 7. Germline V gives CDR1 SGHVS, CDR2 FQNEAQ. CDR3 residues: CASSLAQGALGEAFF. The DNA of the CDR3 is TGTGCCAGCAGCTTAGCGCAGGGGGCCTTGGGTGAAGCTTTCTTT. Full variable domain (missing parts from reference TRBV7-8 and TRBJ1-1): GAGVSQSPRYKVAKRGQDVALRCDPISGHVSLFWYQQALGQGPEFLTYFQNEAQLDKSGLPSDRFFAERPEGSVSTLKIQRTQQEDSAVYLCASSLAQGALGEAFFGQGTRLTVV.

The chain links TRBV29-1 to TRBJ1-2; 8 bases line up with TRBD1. V lost 0 bases, J lost 7 bases, and 13 bases stayed unmatched. The CDR3 consists of 16 residues. Per the germline V gene, CDR1 is SQVTM and CDR2 is ANQGSEA. The DNA of the CDR3 is TGCAGCGTTGAAGATCGAGGTGGTACCAGGGGGCTTGGCTACACCTTC. This gives the protein CSVEDRGGTRGLGYTF.

The J gene is TRBJ2-2, the V gene TRBV7-2; D gene uncertain. With 0 bases removed from V and 4 bases from J, the gap between germline ends came to 6 bases. The germline V gene has CDR1 SGHTA and CDR2 FQGNSA. The CDR3 runs 14 residues. CDR3 sequence: CASSLASLTGELFF. The CDR3 coding sequence is TGTGCCAGCAGCTTAGCGTCTCTCACCGGGGAGCTGTTTTTT.

The gene calls are TRBV10-3 and TRBJ2-7; 7 bases are a match to TRBD2. V dropped 3 bases and J dropped 5; count of bases not matched to a gene: 10. The CDR3 runs 15 residues. In germline, CDR1 is ENHRY, CDR2 SYGVKD. Written as DNA, the CDR3 is TGTGCCATCAGTGATTTAGCGGGTTCCAAGGACGAGCAGTACTTC. This codes for CAISDLAGSKDEQYF.

The chain couples TRBV18 to TRBJ1-2; 8 nucleotides agree with TRBD1. The CDR3 has 16 amino acids. V shed 6 bases and J 6 bases; nucleotides not matched to a gene: 15. The germline V gene encodes CDR1 KGHSH and CDR2 LQKENI. CDR3 protein: CASSSNPQGAVDGYTF. The CDR3 nucleotides read TGTGCCAGCTCGTCAAATCCCCAGGGGGCGGTGGATGGCTACACCTTC.

With respect to this clone: Other DNA sequences within the sample encode an identical CDR3. This chain joins TRBV5-1 and TRBJ1-1; no reliable D call. The germline V gene has CDR1 SGHRS and CDR2 YFSETQ. V shed 0 bases and J shed 0 bases, with 6 bases lying between them. The CDR3 spans 14 residues. CDR3 amino acids: CASSLDRVNTEAFF. The CDR3 DNA reads TGCGCCAGCAGCTTGGACCGAGTGAACACTGAAGCTTTCTTT.

The J gene is TRBJ2-7, the V gene TRBV27, with D possibly matching TRBD1 (6 bases). The CDR3 covers 13 residues. Trimming took 5 bases from V and 5 from J, leaving 13 bases between them. Germline V gene sequence: CDR1 MNHEY, CDR2 SMNVEV (reference sequence). Here the CDR3 DNA reads TGTGCCAGCAGTCTTACAGGGAACCACGAGCAGTACTTC. Its translation: CASSLTGNHEQYF.

V gene TRBV3-1 (or the pseudogene TRBV3-2) combines with J gene TRBJ1-1, with D possibly TRBD1 on 6 matching bases. Germline loops: CDR1 LGHDT, CDR2 YNNKEL (reference sequence). Deletions cut 4 bases from V and 5 bases from J, with 26 bases between. The CDR3 sequence is 18 residues long. For the CDR3, the DNA is TGTGCCAGCAGCCCCGAAACCCTTATACAGGGTTTAGGAACTGAAGCTTTCTTT. This translates into CASSPETLIQGLGTEAFF.

This clone was detected once. The chain has TRBV7-2 and TRBJ1-4; D remains ambiguous. Germline values: CDR1 SGHTA, CDR2 FQGNSA. Trimming took 4 bases from V and 7 from J, leaving 19 bases between them. The CDR3 is 16 residues long. CDR3 in DNA: TGTGCCAGCAGCTCTCGACGGACGGGAATTGGTGAAAAACTGTTTTTT. Residues: CASSSRRTGIGEKLFF. The variable domain in full, with the rest retrieved from reference TRBV7-2 and TRBJ1-4, is GAGVSQSPSNKVTEKGKDVELRCDPISGHTALYWYRQSLGQGLEFLIYFQGNSAPDKSGLPSDRFSAERTGGSVSTLTIQRTQQEDSAVYLCASSSRRTGIGEKLFFGSGTQLSVL.

The chain links TRBV3-1 (or the pseudogene TRBV3-2) to TRBJ1-3; D is possibly TRBD1 (6 bases). Germline V gene data show CDR1 as LGHDT and CDR2 as YNNKEL (reference sequence). This CDR3 is built from 13 residues. The V end lost 6 bases, the J end lost 2 bases, and 8 bases lay between the germline ends. The CDR3 reads CASRQGAGNTIYF. CDR3 nucleotides: TGTGCCAGCAGACAGGGTGCTGGAAACACCATATATTTT.